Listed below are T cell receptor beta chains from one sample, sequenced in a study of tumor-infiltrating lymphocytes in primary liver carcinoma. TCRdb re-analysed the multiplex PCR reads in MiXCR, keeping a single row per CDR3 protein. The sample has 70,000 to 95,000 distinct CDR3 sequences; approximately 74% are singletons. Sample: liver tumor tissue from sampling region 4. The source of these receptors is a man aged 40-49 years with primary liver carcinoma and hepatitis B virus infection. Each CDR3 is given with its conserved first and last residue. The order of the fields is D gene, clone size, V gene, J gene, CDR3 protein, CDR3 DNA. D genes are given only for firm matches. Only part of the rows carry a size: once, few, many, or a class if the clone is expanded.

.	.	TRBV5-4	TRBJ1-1	CASSFGRDTDAFF	TGTGCCAGCAGCTTTGGCAGGGACACTGATGCTTTCTTC
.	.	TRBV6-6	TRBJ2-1	CASTRRGRDSYNEQFF	TGTGCCAGTACCCGACGGGGAAGGGACTCCTACAATGAGCAGTTCTTC
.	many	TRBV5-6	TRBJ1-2	CASSFLSGANYGYTF	TGTGCCAGCAGCTTTTTATCCGGGGCTAACTATGGCTACACCTTC
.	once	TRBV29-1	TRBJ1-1	CSVTTCEGTEAFF	TGCAGCGTCACTACATGTGAGGGCACCGAAGCTTTCTTT
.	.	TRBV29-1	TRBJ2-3	CSASPLSPESTDTQYF	TGCAGCGCCAGCCCGCTATCGCCCGAATCCACAGATACGCAGTATTTT
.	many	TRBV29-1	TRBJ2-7	CSVEEPGRLTYEQYF	TGCAGCGTTGAAGAACCCGGCAGGCTGACCTACGAGCAGTACTTC
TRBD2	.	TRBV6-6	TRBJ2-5	CASSPQGLVGLKETKYF	TGTGCCAGCAGCCCTCAGGGACTAGTGGGACTTAAAGAGACCAAGTACTTC
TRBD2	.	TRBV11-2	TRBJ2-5	CASSSRLAGGSESQYF	TGCGCCAGCAGCTCCCGACTAGCGGGAGGGTCTGAGAGCCAGTACTTC
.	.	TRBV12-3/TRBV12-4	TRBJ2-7	CASRYQGSEAYGQYF	TGTGCCAGCAGGTACCAGGGAAGTGAGGCCTACGGGCAGTACTTC
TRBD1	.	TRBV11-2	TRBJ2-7	CASSSGTGGANRHEQYF	TGTGCCAGCAGCTCAGGGACAGGGGGAGCTAACAGACACGAGCAGTACTTC
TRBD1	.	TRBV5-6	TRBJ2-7	CAGSSRDSGVFEQYF	TGTGCCGGCAGCTCCCGGGACAGTGGGGTCTTCGAGCAGTACTTC
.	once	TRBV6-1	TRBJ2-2	CASKRYHNTGELLF	TGTGCCAGCAAGCGCTACCATAACACCGGGGAGTTGTTATTT
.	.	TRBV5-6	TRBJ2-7	CASSPQTDIYEQYF	TGTGCCAGCAGCCCTCAGACGGACATCTACGAGCAGTACTTC
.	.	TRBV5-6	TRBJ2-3	CASSFVKGGSSTQYF	TGTGCCAGCAGCTTCGTCAAGGGGGGGTCTAGTACGCAGTATTTT
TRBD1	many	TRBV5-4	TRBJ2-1	CASSPGQGIPSNNEQFF	TGTGCCAGCAGCCCAGGACAGGGCATCCCATCGAACAATGAGCAGTTCTTC
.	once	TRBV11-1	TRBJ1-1	CASSLGHPGSGAEAFF	TGTGCCAGCAGCTTAGGGCACCCCGGGAGCGGTGCTGAAGCTTTCTTT
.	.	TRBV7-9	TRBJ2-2	CAGSLGGATTGELFF	TGTGCCGGGAGCTTAGGAGGGGCGACCACCGGGGAGCTGTTTTTT
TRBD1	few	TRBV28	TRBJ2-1	CASSLPRRETGARNERFF	TGTGCCAGCAGCCTCCCCCGGAGGGAGACAGGGGCTCGAAATGAGCGGTTCTTC
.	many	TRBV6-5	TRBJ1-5	CASRRQSYSNQPQHF	TGTGCCAGCAGGAGACAGAGTTATAGCAATCAGCCCCAGCATTTT
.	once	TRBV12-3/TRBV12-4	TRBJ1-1	CAGRPVRATEAFF	TGTGCCGGCAGGCCCGTTAGGGCCACTGAAGCTTTCTTC
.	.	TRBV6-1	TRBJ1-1	CVSSDYGVGETFF	TGTGTCAGCAGTGATTACGGGGTAGGTGAAACTTTCTTT
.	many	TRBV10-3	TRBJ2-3	CAIRGISTDTQYF	TGTGCCATCAGGGGGATTAGCACAGATACGCAGTATTTT
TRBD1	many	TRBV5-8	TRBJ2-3	CASSPGTVTYTDTQYF	TGTGCCAGCAGCCCTGGGACAGTAACATACACAGATACGCAGTATTTT
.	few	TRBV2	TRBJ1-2	CASREQGLGGYTF	TGTGCCAGCCGGGAACAGGGCTTAGGTGGCTACACCTTC
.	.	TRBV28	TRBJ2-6	CASKELDAAGANVLTF	TGTGCCAGCAAAGAGCTAGACGCGGCCGGGGCCAATGTCCTGACTTTC
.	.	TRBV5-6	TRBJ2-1	CTSSPVVGNSYNEQFF	TGTACCAGCAGCCCAGTGGTAGGGAACTCCTACAATGAGCAGTTCTTC
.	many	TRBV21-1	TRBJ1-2	CASSKALGDF	TGTGCCAGCAGCAAAGCGCTTGGGGACTTC
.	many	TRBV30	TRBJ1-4	CAWSLVGTSGEKLFF	TGTGCCTGGAGTTTAGTAGGGACGTCGGGTGAAAAACTGTTTTTT
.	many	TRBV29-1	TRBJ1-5	CSASQGLSNQPQHF	TGCAGCGCCTCCCAGGGGTTGAGCAATCAGCCCCAGCATTTT
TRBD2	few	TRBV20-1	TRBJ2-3	CSAGLAGGTDTQYF	TGCAGTGCTGGTTTAGCGGGAGGAACAGATACGCAGTATTTT
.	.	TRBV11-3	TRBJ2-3	CASNWGGADTQYF	TGTGCCAGCAACTGGGGCGGGGCAGATACGCAGTATTTT
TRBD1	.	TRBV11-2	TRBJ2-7	CASSIDLPGQGGYEQYF	TGTGCCAGCAGCATCGACCTGCCGGGACAGGGAGGCTACGAGCAGTACTTC
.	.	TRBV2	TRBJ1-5	CVSSGGGMGAGQSQHF	TGTGTCAGCAGTGGGGGGGGTATGGGGGCTGGTCAGTCCCAGCATTTT
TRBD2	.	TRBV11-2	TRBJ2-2	CASSLVALAGTRVLFF	TGTGCCAGCAGCTTAGTGGCGCTAGCGGGAACCAGGGTGTTGTTTTTT
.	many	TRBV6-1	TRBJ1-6	CASSEAYNSPLHF	TGTGCCAGCAGTGAAGCTTATAATTCACCCCTCCACTTT
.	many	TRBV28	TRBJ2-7	CASSLATRGPYEQYF	TGTGCCAGCAGTTTAGCTACCAGGGGTCCCTACGAGCAGTACTTC
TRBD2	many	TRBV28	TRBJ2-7	CASLAGGLGEQYF	TGTGCCAGCCTAGCGGGAGGTTTGGGCGAGCAGTACTTC
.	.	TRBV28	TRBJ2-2	CANRIQGIANTGELFF	TGTGCCAACAGAATCCAGGGCATTGCGAACACCGGGGAGCTGTTTTTT
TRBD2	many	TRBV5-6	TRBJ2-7	CASSIRGGLLNYEQYF	TGTGCCAGCAGCATCCGGGGGGGACTTTTAAACTACGAGCAGTACTTC
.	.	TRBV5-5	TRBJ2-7	CVGSFNPGGEQYF	TGTGTCGGCAGCTTTAATCCAGGGGGGGAGCAGTACTTC
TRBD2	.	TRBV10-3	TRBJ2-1	CAIEPCGRELNNEQFF	TGTGCCATCGAACCCTGTGGGCGGGAGTTAAACAATGAGCAGTTCTTC
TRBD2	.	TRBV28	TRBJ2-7	CASSSKAGAGRGEQCF	TGTGCCAGCAGTTCTAAAGCGGGAGCGGGAAGGGGCGAGCAGTGCTTC
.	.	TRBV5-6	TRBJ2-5	CISSLGPPIAETQYF	TGTATCAGTAGCTTGGGGCCGCCAATTGCAGAGACCCAGTACTTC
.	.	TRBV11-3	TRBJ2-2	CASSLNGELFF	TGTGCCAGCAGCTTGAACGGGGAGCTGTTTTTT
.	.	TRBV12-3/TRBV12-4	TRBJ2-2	CTSCLNTGELFF	TGTACCAGCTGTCTCAATACCGGGGAGCTGTTTTTT
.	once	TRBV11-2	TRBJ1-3	CASAQGIGDTIYF	TGTGCCTCAGCCCAGGGAATTGGAGATACCATATATTTT
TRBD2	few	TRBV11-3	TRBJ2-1	CASSPGMSGIGNEQLF	TGTGCCAGCAGCCCCGGTATGAGCGGGATAGGGAATGAGCAGCTCTTC
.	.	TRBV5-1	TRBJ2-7	CASSLGGVGSYEQYF	TGCGCCAGCAGCTTGGGGGGAGTAGGATCCTACGAGCAGTACTTC
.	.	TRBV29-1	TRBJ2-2	CSVEISGGANTGELLF	TGCAGCGTTGAAATTAGTGGGGGGGCAAACACCGGGGAGCTGTTGTTT
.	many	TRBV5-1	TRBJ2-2	CASSLAGTHQGAGELFF	TGCGCCAGCAGCTTGGCCGGGACGCACCAAGGGGCCGGGGAGCTGTTTTTT
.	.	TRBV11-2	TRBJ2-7	CACSLSVEMSYEQYF	TGTGCCTGCAGCCTATCTGTGGAAATGTCCTACGAGCAGTACTTC
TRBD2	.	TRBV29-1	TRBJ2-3	CSVKHVSGREPDTQYF	TGCAGCGTGAAACACGTTAGCGGGAGGGAACCAGATACGCAGTATTTT
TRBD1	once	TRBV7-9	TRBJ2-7	CASTTQGSPYEQHF	TGTGCCAGCACCACACAGGGGTCCCCCTACGAGCAGCACTTC
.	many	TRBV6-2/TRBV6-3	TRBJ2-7	CASSYRDNSYEQYF	TGTGCCAGCAGTTACCGGGACAACTCCTACGAGCAGTACTTC